This TCR beta chain was profiled in a study of blood T cells in healthy people across ages. It was approximately 10 milliliters of peripheral blood that were drawn from each donor. This clonotype turned up a few times. A sample-barcoded 5' primer and a J-beta primer mix were used in a second PCR of about 6 to 11 cycles. No fewer than 3 million CDR3-containing paired-end reads came from each sample. TCRdb reprocessed the 5' RACE reads via MiXCR and lists one record per CDR3 protein. The sample consists of 850,000 to 1,000,000 distinct CDR3 sequences, around 49% of them appearing once. The sample taken for sequencing was blood. This clonotype was sampled from a man aged 25 to 40 in good health.

The CDR3 here is CASSLVGQSPSNYGYTF. CDR3 coding DNA: TGTGCCAGCAGCTTAGTAGGACAGTCACCTTCGAACTATGGCTACACCTTC. The rearrangement links TRBV5-6 to TRBJ1-2; a weak D match, TRBD1 (6 bases). V was trimmed by 2 bases and J by 2 bases, leaving 19 bases between them. Germline V CDR1 and CDR2: SGHDT, YYEEEE. The CDR3 has 17 amino acids.